The 8 T cell receptor beta chains below all came from one sample that was sequenced in a study of beta chain features in type 1 diabetes. General study results and limits: Moderately but significantly shorter TCRB CDR3s were found in Type 1 diabetes patients in all four CD4+ subsets.

Their target antigens are unknown. Of the isolated RNA, all was reverse transcribed, and so the sequenced material was expressed TCRB transcripts. Sequenced by immunoSEQ multiplex PCR; TCRdb stores in-frame clones only, minus some. The data contain hundreds of thousands of clones, approximately 11% of them singletons. Sequencing input: naive CD4+ T cells from blood. These receptors were collected from a man aged 25 to 40 with type 1 diabetes.

This clone was observed a few times. This chain uses TRBV5-4 with TRBJ2-7; TRBD1 matches 10 bases. Per germline, CDR1 SGHNT and CDR2 YYREEE (reference sequence). The CDR3 loop spans 14 amino acids. J gave up 5 bases and V 5 bases, and 7 bases lay outside the gene matches. CDR3 residues: CASSGGDRGHEQYF. The CDR3 DNA follows: TGTGCCAGCAGTGGGGGGGACAGGGGCCACGAGCAGTACTTC.

The J gene is TRBJ2-1, the V gene TRBV5-4; TRBD2 agrees at 13 bases. The CDR3 length is 14 residues. Germline CDR1 and CDR2: SGHNT and YYREEE (reference sequence). The trim removed 4 bases at V and 7 bases at J, leaving 2 bases unmatched. The CDR3 reads CASSTSGGGNEQFF. DNA of the CDR3: TGTGCCAGCAGCACTAGCGGGGGGGGAAATGAGCAGTTCTTC.

The gene calls are TRBV11-2 and TRBJ2-1; D not resolved. CDR3 length: 14 amino acids. Germline V gives CDR1 SGHAT, CDR2 FQNNGV. Trimming left V 4 bases short and J 9 bases short, with 16 bases between. CDR3 amino acids: CASSSNRNGFEQFF. The CDR3 nucleotides read TGTGCCAGCAGCTCCAATAGGAACGGGTTTGAGCAGTTCTTC.

The chain recombines TRBV7-2 with TRBJ2-2; 7 positions agree with TRBD1. CDR1 SGHTA and CDR2 FQGNSA come from the germline V gene. J lost 6 bases, V lost 5 bases, and 9 bases had no gene match. This CDR3 is 15 amino acids long. CDR3 protein: CASSPRQGRAGELFF. The CDR3 DNA sequence: TGTGCCAGCAGCCCGAGACAGGGAAGGGCCGGGGAGCTGTTTTTT.

The chain couples TRBV2 to TRBJ2-7; perhaps TRBD2 as D (6 bases). CDR3 length equals 12 residues. The germline CDR1 and CDR2 sequences are SNHLY and FYNNEI. V lost 11 bases and J lost 3, with 14 bases in between. CDR3 in DNA: TGTGCCGGCTCCCAAGCGGGCTACGAGCAGTACTTC. This translates into CAGSQAGYEQYF.

The chain carries TRBV5-1 and TRBJ2-3; D may be TRBD2 (6 bases). V was shortened by 0 bases and J by 5 bases, with 10 bases between the two germline ends. The CDR3 sequence is 14 residues long. CDR1 is SGHRS and CDR2 is YFSETQ in the germline V gene. CDR3 nucleotides: TGCGCCAGCAGCTTGGGCGGGATGGAAGATACGCAGTATTTT. Protein: CASSLGGMEDTQYF.

V gene TRBV19 combines with J gene TRBJ1-4; a possible D gene is TRBD1 (5 bases). The ends were cut back, 7 bases at V and 6 bases at J, with 12 bases in the middle. This CDR3 has 13 residues. From germline, CDR1 is LNHDA and CDR2 SQIVND (reference sequence). CDR3 in DNA: TGTGCCAGTAATGGTCAGGGCTATGAAAAACTGTTTTTT. Its translation: CASNGQGYEKLFF. Drawing the rest from reference TRBV19 and TRBJ1-4, the complete variable domain is DGGITQSPKYLFRKEGQNVTLSCEQNLNHDAMYWYRQDPGQGLRLIYYSQIVNDFQKGDIAEGYSVSREKKESFPLTVTSAQKNPTAFYLCASNGQGYEKLFFGSGTQLSVL.

The rearrangement links TRBV2 to TRBJ1-5; 11 bases fit TRBD1. The J segment lost 6 bases and the V segment lost 4 bases, leaving 5 bases of the junction unmatched. This CDR3 region has 15 residues. Germline lookup yields CDR1 SNHLY and CDR2 FYNNEI. CDR3 DNA sequence: TGTGCCAGCAGTGGGACAGGGGGCGCGAGTCAGCCCCAGCATTTT. It specifies CASSGTGGASQPQHF.